Reported below is one T cell receptor (beta chain). The antigen is not known. The CDR3 contains 16 residues. Trimming shortened V by 4 bases and J by 5 bases, and 20 bases separated the two germline ends. Germline V gene sequence: CDR1 LNHDA, CDR2 SQIVND (reference sequence). The sample is drawn from a study of beta chain features in type 1 diabetes. The study's findings and limits: Among patients, naive, central memory and Treg TCRB repertoires appeared more similar than among healthy donors. Reads derived from cDNA could over-represent cells showing high TCR expression. All four CD4+ subsets of Type 1 diabetes patients contained TCRB CDR3s that were moderately but significantly shorter.

Expressed TCRB transcripts were sequenced because the isolated RNA had all been reverse transcribed beforehand. The data were produced by immunoSEQ multiplex PCR, yet TCRdb's version contains in-frame clones alone and is incomplete. The data hold 130,000 or so clones, with approximately 9% observed a single time. One heparinised draw of blood, averaging around 100 mL, came from each donor. The source material was central memory CD4+ T cells from blood. This TCR was sampled from a man younger than 45 with type 1 diabetes. The rearrangement joins TRBV19 to TRBJ1-1; D is unclear. The CDR3 DNA follows: TGTGCCAGTAGTAAGTCCGGGGAAGCCGGTGGTACTGAAGCTTTCTTT. It translates to CASSKSGEAGGTEAFF.